A selection of T cell receptor beta chains follows, all from one sample in a study of cytomegalovirus exposure and HLA in healthy donors. The data were produced by immunoSEQ multiplex PCR, yet TCRdb's version contains in-frame clones alone and is incomplete. This table has about 140,000 clones, about 66% appearing once. Sequencing was done on a sample of PBMCs. All receptors derive from a male donor in good health and CMV-seronegative. The CDR3 runs from the conserved cysteine through the conserved F or W. A D gene is named only where the DNA matches it firmly. Size is stated for part of the rows, as once, few or many counts, or as a class when the clone is expanded.

TRBV29-1,.,TRBJ2-2,.,TGCAGCGCCTCGGGAGGAGGGGGGGTCGGCACCGGGGAGCTGTTTTTT,CSASGGGGVGTGELFF
TRBV2,.,TRBJ2-1,TRBD1,TGTGCCAGCAGTGTAGACAGGGGGTCCTACAATGAGCAGTTCTTC,CASSVDRGSYNEQFF
TRBV11-2,few,TRBJ1-5,.,TGTGCCAGCAGAAACCCGGGGGGTACCCAGCATTTT,CASRNPGGTQHF
TRBV6-5,.,TRBJ2-5,TRBD1,TGTGCCAGCAGTCGGACAGGGGTCCGAGTAGAGACCCAGTACTTC,CASSRTGVRVETQYF
TRBV5-6,.,TRBJ1-4,.,TGTGCCAGCAGCTTCCGACAGGATGGTGATGAAAAACTGTTTTTT,CASSFRQDGDEKLFF
TRBV18,.,TRBJ1-5,TRBD1,TGTGCCAGCTCACCTCGGGACAGCTTATATCAGCCCCAGCATTTT,CASSPRDSLYQPQHF
TRBV6-5,.,TRBJ1-1,TRBD1,TGTGCCAGCAGAATGCAGGGGGCTATCTCTGAAGCTTTCTTT,CASRMQGAISEAFF
TRBV27,.,TRBJ2-5,TRBD1,TGTGCCAGCAGTCCCCGACAGGGTGAGACCCAGTACTTC,CASSPRQGETQYF
TRBV9,.,TRBJ1-2,.,TGTGCCAGCAGCGTAGCTACTGGGGGGAACTATGGCTACACCTTC,CASSVATGGNYGYTF
TRBV5-1,.,TRBJ2-2,TRBD1,TGCGCCAGCACACGAGGACAGGGCGAAAAAACCGGGGAGCTGTTTTTT,CASTRGQGEKTGELFF
TRBV7-2,once,TRBJ2-7,TRBD1,TGTGCCAGCACCTCTGCAGGGGGAATCTTCTACGAGCAGTACTTC,CASTSAGGIFYEQYF
TRBV5-6,.,TRBJ1-6,TRBD1,TGTGCCAGCAGCTCGGGGGGACAGGGGGCTTGGAATTCACCCCTCCACTTT,CASSSGGQGAWNSPLHF
TRBV7-2,.,TRBJ1-1,.,TGTGCCAGCAGCTTTGGGGGCCACATGAACACTGAAGCTTTCTTT,CASSFGGHMNTEAFF
TRBV29-1,.,TRBJ1-1,.,TGCAGCGTTGAGTTTGGCCCTGAAGCTTTCTTT,CSVEFGPEAFF
TRBV7-2,.,TRBJ2-7,.,TGTGCCAGCAGCTTAGACCGGTCTGTCGGGGACGAGCAGTACTTC,CASSLDRSVGDEQYF
TRBV6-5,once,TRBJ2-2,.,TGTGCCAGGCGCCGCCGGTCCCGGGGGGAGCTGTTTTTT,CARRRRSRGELFF
TRBV7-2,.,TRBJ2-5,TRBD2,TGTGCCAGCAGCTTGTCGGGACTAGCGGTAGAGACCCAGTACTTC,CASSLSGLAVETQYF
TRBV10-3,few,TRBJ2-5,.,TGTGCCATCAGGGGGAGCGCCGAAGAGACCCAGTACTTC,CAIRGSAEETQYF
TRBV4-1,.,TRBJ2-5,TRBD2,TGCGCCAGCAGCCAACTCGGTCTAGCGGGGGCAGAGACCCAGTACTTC,CASSQLGLAGAETQYF
TRBV6-1,.,TRBJ1-2,.,TGTGCCAGCAGTGAAGTTGGCAGGGCTAACTATGGCTACACCTTC,CASSEVGRANYGYTF
TRBV15,.,TRBJ2-3,TRBD2,TGTGCCACCAGCAGAGTTTCCCCCGAGCGGGGGGGCCGGTCAGATACGCAGTATTTT,CATSRVSPERGGRSDTQYF
TRBV7-3,.,TRBJ1-1,.,TGTGCCAGCAGCTTTGGGGGGACTGTCGCTGAAGCTTTCTTT,CASSFGGTVAEAFF
TRBV2,once,TRBJ2-7,TRBD2,TGTGCCAGCAGTGAGGGACTAGCTCGGAGCGAGCAGTACTTC,CASSEGLARSEQYF
TRBV5-4,.,TRBJ2-7,.,TGTGCCAGCAGCTTGGACAGTCGCTCCTACGAGCAGTACTTC,CASSLDSRSYEQYF
TRBV7-8,few,TRBJ1-1,.,TGTGCCAGCAGCCCCGCAGAGAACACTGAAGCTTTCTTT,CASSPAENTEAFF
TRBV6-5,once,TRBJ1-2,.,TGTGCCAGCAGGCACCCCAGTCTAGACTATGGCTACACCTTC,CASRHPSLDYGYTF
TRBV4-3,.,TRBJ2-4,TRBD2,TGCGCCAGCAGCCAAGAGCCCGACCTTCAAGCGGGGGCCAAAAACATTCAGTACTTC,CASSQEPDLQAGAKNIQYF
TRBV2,.,TRBJ2-2,.,TGTGCCAGCAGCCCCGACTTTAACACCGGGGAGCTGTTTTTT,CASSPDFNTGELFF
TRBV7-2,.,TRBJ1-2,.,TGTGCCAGCAGCTTATATCGCCCATCGGGGGGAAACTATGGCTACACCTTC,CASSLYRPSGGNYGYTF
TRBV6-1,.,TRBJ1-1,.,TGTGCCAGCACTTTCACAGGGAAGTGGTTGGCTTTCTTT,CASTFTGKWLAFF
TRBV4-1,few,TRBJ2-6,TRBD1,TGCGCCAGCAGCCCGGAACAGGGGTCTGGGGCCAACGTCCTGACTTTC,CASSPEQGSGANVLTF
TRBV5-8,.,TRBJ2-3,.,TGTGCCAGCAGCACAAGTACAGATACGCAGTATTTT,CASSTSTDTQYF
TRBV7-2,.,TRBJ2-7,.,TGTGCCAGCAGCCCACACCCCGGGTTCGCTCTCATTGGCGAGCAGTACTTC,CASSPHPGFALIGEQYF
TRBV2,.,TRBJ2-5,TRBD1,TGTGCCAGCAGTGAAGCGCTTAATTGGGACAGGGTTACGGAGACCCAGTACTTC,CASSEALNWDRVTETQYF
TRBV6-5,.,TRBJ1-1,.,TGTGCCAGCAGCTTAGCGGGAGGGGTACGCACTGAAGCTTTCTTT,CASSLAGGVRTEAFF
TRBV12-5,.,TRBJ1-1,.,TGTGCTAGTGGTTTGAGCGGGGGCACTGAAGCTTTCTTT,CASGLSGGTEAFF
TRBV7-9,once,TRBJ2-7,TRBD1,TGTGCCAGCAGTTCAATCGGACAGGGCGTTAGATACGAGCAGTACTTC,CASSSIGQGVRYEQYF
TRBV9,once,TRBJ2-1,TRBD2,TGTGCCAGCAGCGCCCCCCCGGGAGGGCCCTCTGTCGATGAGCAGTTCTTC,CASSAPPGGPSVDEQFF
TRBV6-6,.,TRBJ1-2,.,TGTGCCAGCAGTACACTACAAGGGGCAGGGTTCTATGGCTACACCTTC,CASSTLQGAGFYGYTF
TRBV19,.,TRBJ1-5,.,TGTGCCAGTAGTATAGAGGTACGGGACAATCAGCCCCAGCATTTT,CASSIEVRDNQPQHF
TRBV4-2,.,TRBJ2-6,.,TGTGCCAGCAGCCAAGATCCCTGGGTAGTGGGCGCTGGGGCCAACGTCCTGACTTTC,CASSQDPWVVGAGANVLTF
TRBV7-2,.,TRBJ2-5,.,TGTGCCAGCAGCTTATTCGGACTGGGCGGGCAAGAGACCCAGTACTTC,CASSLFGLGGQETQYF
TRBV28,.,TRBJ2-3,.,TGTGCCAGCAGCCTCCCAGCGACAGATACGCAGTATTTT,CASSLPATDTQYF